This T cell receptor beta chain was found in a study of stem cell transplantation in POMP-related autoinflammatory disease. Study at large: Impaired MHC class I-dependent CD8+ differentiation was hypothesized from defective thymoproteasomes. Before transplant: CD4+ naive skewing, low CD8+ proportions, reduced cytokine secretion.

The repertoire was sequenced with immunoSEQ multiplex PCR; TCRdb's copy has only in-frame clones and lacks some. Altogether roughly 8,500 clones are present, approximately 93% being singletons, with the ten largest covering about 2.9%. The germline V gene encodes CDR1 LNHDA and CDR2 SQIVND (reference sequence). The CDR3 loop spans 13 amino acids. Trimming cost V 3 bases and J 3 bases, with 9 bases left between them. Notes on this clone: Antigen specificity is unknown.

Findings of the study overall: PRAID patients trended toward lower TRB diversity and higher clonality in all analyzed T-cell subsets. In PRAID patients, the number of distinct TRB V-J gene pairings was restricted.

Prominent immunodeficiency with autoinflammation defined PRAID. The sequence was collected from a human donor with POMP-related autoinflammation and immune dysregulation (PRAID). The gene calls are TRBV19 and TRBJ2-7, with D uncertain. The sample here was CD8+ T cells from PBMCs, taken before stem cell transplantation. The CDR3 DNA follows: TGTGCCAGTAGTATGGGAATGTTCTACGAGCAGTACTTC. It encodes CASSMGMFYEQYF.